Each of the 8 T cell receptor beta chains below was sequenced from the same sample in a study of cytomegalovirus exposure and HLA in healthy donors. Researchers ran the PCR with 60 Vbeta and 13 Jbeta primers. Generated by immunoSEQ multiplex PCR, the TCRdb table keeps only in-frame clones and is missing some. The repertoire holds 65,000 to 95,000 clones, roughly 73% seen once, with roughly 2.6% in the top ten. The sample consisted of PBMCs. These receptor sequences come from a male donor in good health and CMV-seropositive.

V usage is TRBV6-4 and J usage is TRBJ2-3; the match to TRBD2 covers 7 bases. The length of the CDR3 is 14 residues. Germline V CDR1 and CDR2: MRHNA, SNTAGT. With 5 bases clipped from V and 4 bases from J, the junction kept 6 bases outside the gene matches. This CDR3 reads CASSPGRGADTQYF. The CDR3 DNA reads as TGTGCCAGCAGTCCGGGACGGGGGGCAGATACGCAGTATTTT.

The chain links TRBV10-3 to TRBJ2-2; 7 positions match TRBD1. The CDR3 covers 17 residues. The V and J ends lost 8 bases and 1 base, in that order; junction bases with no gene match: 13. Germline values: CDR1 ENHRY, CDR2 SYGVKD. CDR3 amino acids: CAILKDRDRRNTGELFF. The CDR3 DNA reads as TGTGCCATCCTCAAAGATCGGGACAGAAGGAACACCGGGGAGCTGTTTTTT.

The V call is TRBV6-1, the J call TRBJ2-1; 7 bases agree with TRBD2. Per the germline V gene, CDR1 is MNHNS and CDR2 is SASEGT. The V segment lost 4 bases and the J segment 4 bases; nucleotides outside the gene matches: 7. The CDR3 sequence is 15 residues long. The CDR3 region is CASSGTSASYNEQFF. The CDR3 nucleotides read TGTGCCAGCAGTGGTACTAGCGCCTCATACAATGAGCAGTTCTTC.

The chain has TRBV21-1 and TRBJ2-7; the DNA was not used to check the table's D call, TRBD1. TRBV21-1 represents a pseudogene. This CDR3 has 13 residues. The CDR3, as DNA: TGTGCCAGCAGCAACCGGACAGGGGACGAGCAGTACTTC. Its protein product is CASSNRTGDEQYF.

The V gene is TRBV28, the J gene TRBJ2-7, with TRBD1 identical over 8 bases. With V trimmed by 4 bases and J by 4 bases, 12 bases remained unmatched. This CDR3 region has 16 residues. Looked up from germline, CDR1 is MDHEN and CDR2 is SYDVKM. The chain's CDR3 is CASSSPPTGGWYEQYF. CDR3 DNA: TGTGCCAGCAGTTCGCCCCCTACAGGGGGTTGGTACGAGCAGTACTTC.

This clone was counted only a few times. The chain links TRBV15 to TRBJ1-4; D remains ambiguous. CDR3 size: 12 residues. Germline V CDR1 and CDR2: LNHNV, YYDKDF (reference sequence). Trimming removed 4 bases from V and 10 bases from J, with 10 bases in between. CDR3 loop: CATSTARGKLFF. The CDR3 region has the DNA TGTGCCACCAGCACCGCCCGAGGAAAACTGTTTTTT.

The table lists this clone with many counts. This sequence joins TRBV5-5 and TRBJ2-7; TRBD1 matches at 9 bases. V lost 4 bases, J lost 1 base, and 6 bases stayed unmatched. Per the germline V gene, CDR1 is SGHKS and CDR2 is YYEKEE (reference sequence). The CDR3 length is 15 residues. The CDR3 DNA reads TGTGCCAGCAGCCCGGACAGGGGAGGGTCCTACGAGCAGTACTTC. It translates to CASSPDRGGSYEQYF. Filled out from reference TRBV5-5 and TRBJ2-7, the complete variable domain reads DAGVTQSPTHLIKTRGQQVTLRCSPISGHKSVSWYQQVLGQGPQFIFQYYEKEERGRGNFPDRFSARQFPNYSSELNVNALLLGDSALYLCASSPDRGGSYEQYFGPGTRLTVT.

The rearrangement links TRBV7-9 to TRBJ2-5; 9 bases match TRBD2. The V and J ends lost 3 bases and 1 base, in that order; junction bases with no gene match: 6. This CDR3 spans 16 amino acids. Germline V gives CDR1 SEHNR, CDR2 FQNEAQ (reference sequence). The CDR3 DNA follows: TGTGCCAGCAGCTTCCCCGGGACTAGCAGCCAAGAGACCCAGTACTTC. It specifies CASSFPGTSSQETQYF.